This is a list of T cell receptor beta chains from one sample in a study of blood T cells in healthy people across ages. TCRdb re-called the 5' RACE reads through MiXCR, storing one row per CDR3 protein. The table has around 1.5 million distinct CDR3 sequences, 59% seen once. Source material: blood. These receptors were collected from a man in his late teens or twenties in good health. The CDR3 runs from the conserved cysteine through the conserved F or W. A D gene is named only where the DNA matches it firmly. Clone size, where shown, is once, few, many, or a class for clones that have expanded.

size	V	D	J	DNA	CDR3
few	TRBV2	TRBD2	TRBJ2-7	TGTGCCAGCAGTGTAGCGGGCGCCGGGACGGAGCAGTACTTC	CASSVAGAGTEQYF
.	TRBV20-1	TRBD2	TRBJ2-3	TGCAGTGCCCCTGCCGGGGGGATTAGTACAGATACGCAGTATTTT	CSAPAGGISTDTQYF
.	TRBV30	TRBD1	TRBJ1-2	TGTGCCTCACCCTTGCCGGGGACAGTAGGTGGCTACACCTTC	CASPLPGTVGGYTF
few	TRBV5-1	.	TRBJ2-5	TGCGCCAGCAGCACACACGAAATCGAGACCCAGTACTTC	CASSTHEIETQYF
.	TRBV7-9	.	TRBJ2-2	TGTGCCAGCAGCCTGTTCATCGGGGGACACACCGGGGAGCTGTTTTTT	CASSLFIGGHTGELFF
.	TRBV27	.	TRBJ1-2	TGTGCCAGCAGGCGGGGGGGGTTCGCCTACACCTTC	CASRRGGFAYTF
.	TRBV7-9	.	TRBJ2-2	TGTGCCAGCAGCTTTAACAGGGGGGAGCTGTTTTTT	CASSFNRGELFF
.	TRBV20-1	TRBD1	TRBJ1-2	TGCAGTGCTCCCCTGACAGGGGAGGTTGGCTACACCTTC	CSAPLTGEVGYTF
.	TRBV28	TRBD2	TRBJ2-1	TGTGCCAGCAGTTCTCGACTAGCGGGGGATGAGCAGTTCTTC	CASSSRLAGDEQFF
.	TRBV5-1	.	TRBJ2-5	TGCGCCAGCAGCTTGGACGGGACCAACCAAGAGACCCAGTACTTC	CASSLDGTNQETQYF
once	TRBV3-1	.	TRBJ1-1	TGTGCCAGCAGCCAAGTTTCTGAGACTGAAGCTTTCTTT	CASSQVSETEAFF
.	TRBV4-1	.	TRBJ1-1	TGCGCCAGCAGCCACCTTCCCATGGGCACTGAAGCTTTCTTT	CASSHLPMGTEAFF